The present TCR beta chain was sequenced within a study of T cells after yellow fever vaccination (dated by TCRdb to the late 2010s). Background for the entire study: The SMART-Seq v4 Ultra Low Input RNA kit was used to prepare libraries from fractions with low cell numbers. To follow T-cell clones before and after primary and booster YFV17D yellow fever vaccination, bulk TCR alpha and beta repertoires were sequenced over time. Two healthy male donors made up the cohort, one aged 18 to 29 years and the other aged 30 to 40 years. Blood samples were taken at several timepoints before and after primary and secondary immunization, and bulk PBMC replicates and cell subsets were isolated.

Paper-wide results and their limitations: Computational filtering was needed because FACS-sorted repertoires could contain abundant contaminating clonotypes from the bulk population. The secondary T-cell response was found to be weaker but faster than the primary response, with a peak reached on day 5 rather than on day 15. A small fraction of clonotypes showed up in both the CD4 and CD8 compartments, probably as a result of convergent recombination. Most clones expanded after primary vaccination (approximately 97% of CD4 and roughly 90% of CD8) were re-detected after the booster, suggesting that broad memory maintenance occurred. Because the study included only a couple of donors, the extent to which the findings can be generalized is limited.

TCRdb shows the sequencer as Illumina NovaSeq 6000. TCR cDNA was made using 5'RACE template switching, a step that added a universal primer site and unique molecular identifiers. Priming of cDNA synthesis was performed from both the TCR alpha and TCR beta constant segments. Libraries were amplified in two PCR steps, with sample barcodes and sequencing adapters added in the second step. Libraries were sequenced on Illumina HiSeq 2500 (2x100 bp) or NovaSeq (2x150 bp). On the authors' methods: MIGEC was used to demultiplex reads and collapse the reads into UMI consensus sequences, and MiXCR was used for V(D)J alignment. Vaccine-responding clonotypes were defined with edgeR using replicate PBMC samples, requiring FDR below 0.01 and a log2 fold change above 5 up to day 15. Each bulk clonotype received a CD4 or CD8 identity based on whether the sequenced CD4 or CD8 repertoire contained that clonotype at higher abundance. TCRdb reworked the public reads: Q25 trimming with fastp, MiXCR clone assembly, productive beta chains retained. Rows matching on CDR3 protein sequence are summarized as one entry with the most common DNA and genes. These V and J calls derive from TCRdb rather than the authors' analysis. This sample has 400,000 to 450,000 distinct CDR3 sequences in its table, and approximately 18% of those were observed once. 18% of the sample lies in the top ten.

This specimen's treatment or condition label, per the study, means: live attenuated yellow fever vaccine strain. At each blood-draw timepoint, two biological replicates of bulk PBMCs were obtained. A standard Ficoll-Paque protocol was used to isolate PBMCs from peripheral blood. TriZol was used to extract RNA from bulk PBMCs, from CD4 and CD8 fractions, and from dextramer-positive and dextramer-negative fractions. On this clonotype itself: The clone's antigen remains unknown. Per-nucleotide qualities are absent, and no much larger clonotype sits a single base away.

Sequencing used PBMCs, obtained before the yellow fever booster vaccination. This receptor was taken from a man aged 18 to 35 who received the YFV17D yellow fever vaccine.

CDR3 region: CSARSGMGSYEQYV. In nucleotide form, the sequence is TGCAGTGCTAGATCCGGGATGGGCTCCTACGAGCAGTACGTC. The chain uses TRBV20-1 and TRBJ2-7, with TRBD2 tentatively as D gene (5 bases match). Per the germline V gene (reference sequence), DFQATT is the CDR1 and SNEGSKA is the CDR2. Trimming at the junction amounts to 2 bases on V and 0 bases on J, and the germline ends lie 11 bases apart. The CDR3 goes from the cysteine to the valine over 14 residues. Left in the record is the CDR3 DNA by itself, 42 bases read in frame from the first base.